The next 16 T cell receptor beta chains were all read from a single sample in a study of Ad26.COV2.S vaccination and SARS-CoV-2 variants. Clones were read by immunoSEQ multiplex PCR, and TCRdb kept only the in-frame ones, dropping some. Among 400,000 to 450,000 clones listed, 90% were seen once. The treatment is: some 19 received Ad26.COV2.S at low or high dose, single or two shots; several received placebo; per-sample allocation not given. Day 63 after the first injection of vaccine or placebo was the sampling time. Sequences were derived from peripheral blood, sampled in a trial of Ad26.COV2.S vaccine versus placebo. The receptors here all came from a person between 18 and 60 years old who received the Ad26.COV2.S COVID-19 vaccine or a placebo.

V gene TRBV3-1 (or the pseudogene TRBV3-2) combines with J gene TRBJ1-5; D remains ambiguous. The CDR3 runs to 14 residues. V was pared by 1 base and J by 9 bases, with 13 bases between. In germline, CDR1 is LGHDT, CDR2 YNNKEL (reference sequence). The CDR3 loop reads CASSQVARCRPQHF. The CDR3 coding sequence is TGTGCCAGCAGCCAAGTGGCCCGTTGTCGGCCCCAGCATTTT.

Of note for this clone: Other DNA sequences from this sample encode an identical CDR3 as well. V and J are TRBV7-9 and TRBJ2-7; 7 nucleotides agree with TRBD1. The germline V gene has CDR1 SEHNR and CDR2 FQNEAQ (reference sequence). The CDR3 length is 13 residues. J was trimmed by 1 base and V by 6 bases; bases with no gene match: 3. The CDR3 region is CASSSGQSYEQYF. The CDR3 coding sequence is TGTGCCAGCAGTTCGGGACAGTCCTACGAGCAGTACTTC.

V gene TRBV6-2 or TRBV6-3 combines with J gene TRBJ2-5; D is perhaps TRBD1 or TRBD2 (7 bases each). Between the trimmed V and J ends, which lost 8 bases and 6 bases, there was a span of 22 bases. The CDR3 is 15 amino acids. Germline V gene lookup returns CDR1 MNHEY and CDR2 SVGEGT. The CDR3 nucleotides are TGTGCCAGCGGCCAGGGGGGAGGGGGCGACAAGACCCAGTACTTC. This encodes CASGQGGGGDKTQYF.

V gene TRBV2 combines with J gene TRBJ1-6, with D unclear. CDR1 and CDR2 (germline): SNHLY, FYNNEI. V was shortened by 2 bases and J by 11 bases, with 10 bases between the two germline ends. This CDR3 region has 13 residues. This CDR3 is CASSEREGPPLHF. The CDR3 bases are TGTGCCAGCAGTGAACGCGAAGGGCCACCCCTCCACTTT.

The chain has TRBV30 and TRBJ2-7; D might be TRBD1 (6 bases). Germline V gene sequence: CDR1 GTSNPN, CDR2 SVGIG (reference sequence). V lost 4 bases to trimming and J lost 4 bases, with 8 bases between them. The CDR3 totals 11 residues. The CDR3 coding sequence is TGTGCCTGGACCAGGGGTTACGAGCAGTACTTC. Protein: CAWTRGYEQYF.

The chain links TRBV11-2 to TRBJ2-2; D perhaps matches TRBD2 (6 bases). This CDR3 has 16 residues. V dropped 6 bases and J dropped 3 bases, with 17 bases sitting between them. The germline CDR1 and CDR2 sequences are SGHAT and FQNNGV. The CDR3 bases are TGTGCCAGCAGTAGTGGCGGGGAGGCATACACCGGGGAGCTGTTTTTT. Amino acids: CASSSGGEAYTGELFF.

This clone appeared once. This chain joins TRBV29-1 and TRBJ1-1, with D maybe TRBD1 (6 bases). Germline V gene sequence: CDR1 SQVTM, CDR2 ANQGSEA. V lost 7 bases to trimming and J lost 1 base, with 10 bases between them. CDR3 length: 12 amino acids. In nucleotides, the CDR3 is TGCAGCGCGGGAGGGGGGAACACTGAAGCTTTCTTT. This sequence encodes CSAGGGNTEAFF.

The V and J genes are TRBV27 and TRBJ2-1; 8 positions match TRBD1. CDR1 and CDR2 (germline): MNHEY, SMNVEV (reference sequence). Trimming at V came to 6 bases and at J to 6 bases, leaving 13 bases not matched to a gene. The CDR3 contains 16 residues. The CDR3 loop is CASRPAGTGRINEQFF. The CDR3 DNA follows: TGTGCCAGCAGACCAGCCGGGACAGGTAGGATCAATGAGCAGTTCTTC.

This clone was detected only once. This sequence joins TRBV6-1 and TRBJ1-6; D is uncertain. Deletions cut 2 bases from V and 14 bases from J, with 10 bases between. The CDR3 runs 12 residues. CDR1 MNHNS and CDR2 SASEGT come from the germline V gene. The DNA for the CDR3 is TGTGCCAGCAGTGAATATGGTTTATCCCTCCACTTT. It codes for CASSEYGLSLHF.

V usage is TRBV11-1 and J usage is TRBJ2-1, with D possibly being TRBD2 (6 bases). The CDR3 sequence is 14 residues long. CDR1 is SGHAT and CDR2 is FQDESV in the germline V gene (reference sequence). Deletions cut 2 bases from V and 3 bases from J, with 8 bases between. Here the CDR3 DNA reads TGTGCCAGCAGCTTAACGGGGGTCTACAATGAGCAGTTCTTC. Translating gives CASSLTGVYNEQFF.

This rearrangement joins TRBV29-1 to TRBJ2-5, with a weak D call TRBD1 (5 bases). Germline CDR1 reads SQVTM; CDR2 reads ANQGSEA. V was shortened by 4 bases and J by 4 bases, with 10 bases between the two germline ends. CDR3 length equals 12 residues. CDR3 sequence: CSVVGAGETQYF. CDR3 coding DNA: TGCAGCGTTGTAGGGGCCGGAGAGACCCAGTACTTC.

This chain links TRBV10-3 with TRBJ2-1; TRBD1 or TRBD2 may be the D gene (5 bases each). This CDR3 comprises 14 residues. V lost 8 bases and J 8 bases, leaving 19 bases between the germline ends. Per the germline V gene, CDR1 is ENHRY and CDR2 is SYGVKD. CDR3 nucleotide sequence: TGTGCCATCTGGAAGGGGACCGTACCCGATGAGCAGTTCTTC. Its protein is CAIWKGTVPDEQFF.

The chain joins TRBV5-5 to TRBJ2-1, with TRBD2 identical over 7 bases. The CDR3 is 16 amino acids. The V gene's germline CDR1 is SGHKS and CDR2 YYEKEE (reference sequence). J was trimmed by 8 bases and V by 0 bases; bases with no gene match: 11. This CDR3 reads CASSLESPAGRYEQFF. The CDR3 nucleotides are TGTGCCAGCAGCTTGGAAAGTCCAGCGGGAAGGTATGAGCAGTTCTTC.

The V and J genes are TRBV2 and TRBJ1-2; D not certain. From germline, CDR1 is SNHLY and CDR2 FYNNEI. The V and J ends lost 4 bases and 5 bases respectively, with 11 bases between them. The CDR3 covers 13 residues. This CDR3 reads CASSVKQTYGYTF. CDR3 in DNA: TGTGCCAGCAGTGTAAAACAGACGTATGGCTACACCTTC.

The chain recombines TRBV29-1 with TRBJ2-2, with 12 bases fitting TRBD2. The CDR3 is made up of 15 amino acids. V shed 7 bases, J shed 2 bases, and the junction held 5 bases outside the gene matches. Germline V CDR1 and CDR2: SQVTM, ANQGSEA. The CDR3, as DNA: TGCAGCGCCCGACTAGCGGGGGTCAACACCGGGGAGCTGTTTTTT. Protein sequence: CSARLAGVNTGELFF.

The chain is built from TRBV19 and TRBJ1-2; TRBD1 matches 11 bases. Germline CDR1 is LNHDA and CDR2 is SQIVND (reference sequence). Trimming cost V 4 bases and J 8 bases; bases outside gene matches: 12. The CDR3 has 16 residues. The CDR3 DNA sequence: TGTGCCAGTAGTACCCGAAACGGACAGGGGGCGTACGGCTACACCTTC. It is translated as CASSTRNGQGAYGYTF.